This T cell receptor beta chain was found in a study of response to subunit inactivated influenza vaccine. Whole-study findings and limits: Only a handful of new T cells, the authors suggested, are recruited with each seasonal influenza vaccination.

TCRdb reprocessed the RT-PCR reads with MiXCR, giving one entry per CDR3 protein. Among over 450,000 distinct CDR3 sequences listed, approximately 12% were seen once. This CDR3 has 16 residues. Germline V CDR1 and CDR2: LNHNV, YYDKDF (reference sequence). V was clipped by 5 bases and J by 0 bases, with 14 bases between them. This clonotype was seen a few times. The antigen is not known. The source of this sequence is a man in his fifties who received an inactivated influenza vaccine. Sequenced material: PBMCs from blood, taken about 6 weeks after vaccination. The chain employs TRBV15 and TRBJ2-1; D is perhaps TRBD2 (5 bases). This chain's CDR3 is CATSPLGEFSYNEQFF. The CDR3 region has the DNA TGTGCCACCAGCCCGCTCGGGGAGTTCTCCTACAATGAGCAGTTCTTC.